These 10 T cell receptor beta chains share one sample of origin, sequenced in a study of T-cell memory formation after mild COVID-19. From the 5' RACE reads, TCRdb called clonotypes with MiXCR, one entry per CDR3 protein. This repertoire shows 550,000 to 600,000 distinct CDR3 sequences, approximately 15% found once; its top ten account for 8.1%. The sequenced sample consisted of PBMCs or a T cell subset sorted from them (not recorded which). Source of these receptors: an adult woman who had mild COVID-19 (a few samples of this study predate the infection). Cell type and time point are not known.

The V call is TRBV29-1, the J call TRBJ2-3, with TRBD2 matching 7 bases. The V gene end was trimmed by 3 bases and the J gene end by 2 bases; junction bases not matched to a gene: 8. Looked up from germline, CDR1 is SQVTM and CDR2 is ANQGSEA. The CDR3 spans 15 residues. The CDR3: CSVDRWGGPTDTQYF. The CDR3 DNA reads TGCAGCGTTGATAGGTGGGGGGGACCCACAGATACGCAGTATTTT.

The chain couples TRBV5-1 to TRBJ2-5, with D possibly matching TRBD2 (7 bases). Germline assignment: CDR1 SGHRS and CDR2 YFSETQ. V lost 2 bases and J 5 bases, leaving 16 bases between the germline ends. This CDR3 is 15 amino acids long. The CDR3 coding sequence is TGCGCCAGCAGCTTTGGTGCGGGGGCCAAGGAGACCCAGTACTTC. Protein sequence: CASSFGAGAKETQYF.

This clonotype turned up a few times. This chain links TRBV7-9 with TRBJ2-1; tentative D call: TRBD2 (5 bases). Germline values: CDR1 SEHNR, CDR2 FQNEAQ (reference sequence). V dropped 10 bases and J dropped 6 bases, with 19 bases sitting between them. The CDR3 is 14 amino acids. In DNA, the CDR3 is TGTGCCATCGGTTCGGGAACGATACTCAATGAGCAGTTCTTC. This translates into CAIGSGTILNEQFF.

Only a few counts were recorded for this clonotype. The V gene is TRBV6-5, the J gene TRBJ2-3; TRBD2 matches at 9 bases. From germline, CDR1 is MNHEY and CDR2 SVGAGI. The CDR3 has 15 amino acids. The trim removed 6 bases at V and 4 bases at J, leaving 8 bases unmatched. CDR3 sequence: CASRKAGGASDTQYF. The CDR3 coding sequence is TGTGCCAGCAGAAAAGCGGGAGGAGCCTCAGATACGCAGTATTTT.

This chain links TRBV12-3 or TRBV12-4 with TRBJ2-1; D unclear. Trimming pared 6 bases from V and 7 bases from J, leaving 13 bases between. The CDR3 contains 13 residues. The DNA for the CDR3 is TGTGCCAGCAGCCCGACTTCCGTGAATGAGCAGTTCTTC. This translates into CASSPTSVNEQFF.

The chain has TRBV7-2 and TRBJ2-2; no clear D. The CDR3 has 14 amino acids. V gave up 5 bases and J gave up 4 bases, with 11 bases separating them. CDR1 is SGHTA, CDR2 FQGNSA, per germline. This chain's CDR3 is CASSPDPLTGELFF. In nucleotides, the CDR3 is TGTGCCAGCAGCCCGGACCCTCTCACCGGGGAGCTGTTTTTT.

This clonotype came up a few times. The rearrangement uses TRBV15 and TRBJ2-1; D perhaps matches TRBD2 (5 bases). This CDR3 is 14 amino acids long. The V end was cut by 6 bases, the J end by 5 bases, with 14 bases between. The germline CDR1 and CDR2 sequences are LNHNV and YYDKDF (reference sequence). Here the CDR3 reads CATRARSSDNEQFF. CDR3 sequence (DNA): TGTGCCACCAGAGCCCGGAGTAGCGACAATGAGCAGTTCTTC.

In DNA, the CDR3 is TGTGCCAGCAGCCACACAGGGGCCGGGGAGCTGTTTTTT. This codes for CASSHTGAGELFF. The chain links TRBV21-1 to TRBJ2-2; the D call in the table, TRBD1, was not verified against the DNA. TRBV21-1 is a pseudogene segment. This CDR3 has 13 residues.

In this sample, this clonotype turned up a few times. The V gene is TRBV20-1, the J gene TRBJ2-5; TRBD1 matches at 7 bases. Trimming at V came to 5 bases and at J to 4 bases, leaving 10 bases not matched to a gene. CDR3 length equals 14 residues. Germline values: CDR1 DFQATT, CDR2 SNEGSKA (reference sequence). The CDR3: CSARGGQGIETQYF. CDR3 coding DNA: TGCAGTGCTCGAGGGGGCCAGGGAATAGAGACCCAGTACTTC.

The rearrangement uses TRBV5-6 and TRBJ2-3, with TRBD2 as a possible D gene (7 bases). Trimming removed 5 bases from V and 7 bases from J, with 17 bases in between. This CDR3 comprises 14 residues. The germline CDR1 and CDR2 sequences are SGHDT and YYEEEE. CDR3 sequence reads: CASSLGGARNTQYF. CDR3 in DNA: TGTGCCAGCAGTCTTGGGGGGGCTCGGAATACGCAGTATTTT.